The 6 T cell receptor beta chains below all came from one sample that was sequenced in a study of long-term antiretroviral therapy in people with HIV. The authors ran the immunoSEQ assay, v3.0, at survey level. The method was immunoSEQ multiplex PCR; TCRdb's version includes in-frame clones alone and lacks a portion of them. The sample holds tens of thousands of clones, less than 90% seen once. Sequencing was performed on unsorted PBMCs, taken around 5 years before starting antiretroviral therapy. These TCRs come from a man between 50 and 59 years old with HIV.

The chain links TRBV27 to TRBJ2-3, with 16 bases fitting TRBD2. CDR3 length: 20 residues. The germline CDR1 and CDR2 sequences are MNHEY and SMNVEV (reference sequence). Germline trimming cut 5 bases from V and 4 bases from J; bases unmatched to any gene: 15. This chain's CDR3 is CASSLRPPGLAGGVPDTQYF. CDR3 DNA: TGTGCCAGCAGTCTACGACCTCCGGGACTAGCGGGGGGGGTACCAGATACGCAGTATTTT.

This CDR3 is CASSYDRGNTEAFF. The CDR3 DNA follows: TGTGCCAGCAGCTATGACAGGGGAAACACTGAAGCTTTCTTT. The chain uses TRBV5-4 and TRBJ1-1; 8 bases match TRBD1. Trimming cost V 3 bases and J 2 bases; bases outside gene matches: 3. This CDR3 is 14 amino acids long. Germline lookup yields CDR1 SGHNT and CDR2 YYREEE (reference sequence).

This rearrangement joins TRBV27 to TRBJ1-5, with 9 bases lining up with TRBD1. Germline CDR1 reads MNHEY; CDR2 reads SMNVEV (reference sequence). Germline trimming cut 2 bases from V and 7 bases from J; bases unmatched to any gene: 6. The CDR3 is 15 amino acids. As DNA, the CDR3 is TGTGCCAGCAGTTTAACACAGGGGGCATGGCAGCCCCAGCATTTT. It is translated as CASSLTQGAWQPQHF.

The rearrangement joins TRBV5-1 to TRBJ2-3; D not certain. CDR3 length: 12 amino acids. The germline gives CDR1 SGHRS, CDR2 YFSETQ. V was cut by 0 bases and J by 4 bases, with 3 bases left in between. The chain's CDR3 is CASSLDADTQYF. As DNA, the CDR3 is TGCGCCAGCAGCTTGGACGCAGATACGCAGTATTTT.

The V gene is TRBV28, the J gene TRBJ1-5; D is perhaps TRBD1 (6 bases). CDR1 and CDR2 (germline): MDHEN, SYDVKM. The CDR3 consists of 15 residues. The V end was cut by 8 bases, the J end by 2 bases, with 16 bases between. In nucleotides, the CDR3 is TGTGCCAGCCTAATAGGGGGTAGAGGCAATCAGCCCCAGCATTTT. Its protein product is CASLIGGRGNQPQHF.

The genes are TRBV5-1 and TRBJ1-6, with 7 nucleotides matching TRBD1. CDR1 SGHRS and CDR2 YFSETQ come from the germline V gene. V dropped 0 bases and J dropped 10; count of bases not matched to a gene: 7. CDR3 size: 15 residues. CDR3 residues: CASSLALGQNSPLHF. The CDR3 bases are TGCGCCAGCAGCTTGGCTTTGGGACAGAACTCACCCCTCCACTTT.